These 17 T cell receptor beta chains came from one sample sequenced in a study of neurological immune-mediated disorders. Using its own MiXCR run on the 5' RACE reads, TCRdb lists one record per CDR3 protein. In the table there are roughly 80,000 distinct CDR3 sequences, approximately 17% of which are singletons. The source material was PBMCs. These receptors came from a middle-aged woman in good health.

In this sample, this clonotype turned up many times. The V gene is TRBV28, the J gene TRBJ1-3, with D perhaps matching TRBD1 (5 bases). Germline-derived CDR1 and CDR2 are MDHEN and SYDVKM. This CDR3 is built from 15 residues. V lost 4 bases to trimming and J lost 8 bases, with 18 bases between them. For the CDR3, the DNA is TGTGCCAGCAGTTCCCCAGGCAGGGAGCGACACACCATATATTTT. Protein sequence: CASSSPGRERHTIYF.

This clonotype showed up many times. The chain combines TRBV20-1 with TRBJ1-6; 9 bases are shared with TRBD1. Germline V CDR1 and CDR2: DFQATT, SNEGSKA (reference sequence). The V segment lost 1 base and the J segment 6 bases; nucleotides outside the gene matches: 1. CDR3 length: 14 residues. The DNA for the CDR3 is TGCAGTGCTAGAGGGACAGGGGTTAATTCACCCCTCCACTTT. Encoded protein: CSARGTGVNSPLHF.

This clonotype was recorded at least ten times. The gene calls are TRBV20-1 and TRBJ2-3; D is uncertain. The V end was cut by 2 bases, the J end by 1 base, with 10 bases between. Germline lookup yields CDR1 DFQATT and CDR2 SNEGSKA (reference sequence). The CDR3 runs 14 residues. The CDR3 DNA is TGCAGTGCTAGACAACAGTCGGGCACAGATACGCAGTATTTT. Translating gives CSARQQSGTDTQYF.

This clonotype was observed many times. This sequence joins TRBV12-3 or TRBV12-4 and TRBJ2-1; 10 bases fit TRBD2. This CDR3 comprises 16 residues. V shed 4 bases, J shed 0 bases, and the junction held 3 bases outside the gene matches. CDR3 in amino acids: CASSSRLAGSYNEQFF. The CDR3 DNA sequence: TGTGCCAGCAGTTCCAGACTAGCGGGCTCCTACAATGAGCAGTTCTTC.

At least ten counts were recorded for this clonotype. The genes are TRBV5-1 and TRBJ2-1; no clear D gene. This CDR3 is built from 16 residues. Trimming took 4 bases from V and 0 from J, leaving 14 bases between them. CDR1 and CDR2 from the germline V gene are SGHRS and YFSETQ. CDR3 protein: CASSPGVADSYNEQFF. The CDR3 bases are TGCGCCAGCAGCCCTGGAGTGGCAGACTCCTACAATGAGCAGTTCTTC.

The chain is built from TRBV12-2 and TRBJ1-6; TRBD1 reflects the table's D call only, with no check against the DNA. TRBV12-2 is a listed pseudogene. The CDR3 runs 18 residues. CDR3 sequence reads: CASRSKPGEKPYNSPLHF. The DNA of the CDR3 is TGTGCAAGTCGCTCCAAACCAGGGGAGAAGCCCTATAATTCACCCCTCCACTTT.

The J gene is TRBJ2-7, the V gene TRBV25-1, with D hard to call. CDR1 is MGHDK, CDR2 SYGVNS, per germline. V was trimmed by 3 bases and J by 0 bases, leaving 9 bases between them. The CDR3 has 14 amino acids. This CDR3 is CASSEYEGSYEQYF. CDR3 in DNA: TGTGCCAGCAGTGAGTATGAAGGCTCCTACGAGCAGTACTTC.

There are many counts of this clonotype. CDR3 amino acids: CSVTGGPGYGYTF. For the CDR3, the DNA is TGCAGCGTCACAGGGGGCCCGGGCTATGGCTACACCTTC. The genes are TRBV29-1 and TRBJ1-2; 9 nucleotides agree with TRBD1. The CDR3 is 13 residues long. V lost 6 bases, J lost 4 bases, and 6 bases stayed unmatched. CDR1 SQVTM and CDR2 ANQGSEA come from the germline V gene.

This clonotype was recorded many times. The rearrangement joins TRBV4-1 to TRBJ1-6; tentative D call: TRBD1 (6 bases). The CDR3 length is 13 residues. The germline CDR1 and CDR2 sequences are MGHRA and YSYEKL. Between the trimmed V and J ends, which lost 1 base and 14 bases, there was a span of 12 bases. The CDR3 protein is CASSQVGGQTLHF. The DNA of the CDR3 is TGCGCCAGCAGCCAAGTGGGGGGGCAAACCCTCCACTTT.

In this sample, this clonotype turned up many times. This rearrangement joins TRBV7-2 to TRBJ2-2, with a weak D call TRBD2 (5 bases). Germline V CDR1 and CDR2: SGHTA, FQGNSA. V lost 5 bases to trimming and J lost 6 bases, with 13 bases between them. The CDR3 covers 14 residues. The CDR3 spells CASSPGISPGELFF. CDR3 sequence (DNA): TGTGCCAGCAGCCCCGGGATTTCCCCCGGGGAGCTGTTTTTT.

Regarding this clonotype: A read error may be the cause here, since a much bigger clone is one base away. The V gene is TRBV20-1, the J gene TRBJ2-2; 10 bases match TRBD2. Germline loops: CDR1 DFQATT, CDR2 SNEGSKA (reference sequence). The CDR3 is made up of 14 amino acids. CDR3 protein: CSANSGGNTVELFF. The CDR3 DNA is TGCAGTGCAAATAGCGGGGGGAACACCGTGGAGCTGTTTTTT.

Ten or more counts support this clonotype. This chain links TRBV5-5 with TRBJ1-1; D unclear. This CDR3 region has 13 residues. The V end lost 4 bases, the J end lost 6 bases, and 13 bases lay between the germline ends. The germline V gene has CDR1 SGHKS and CDR2 YYEKEE (reference sequence). CDR3 bases: TGTGCCAGCAGCAGGGTACGAGGACCTGAAGCTTTCTTT. Protein sequence: CASSRVRGPEAFF.

There are many counts of this clonotype. The chain joins TRBV12-3 or TRBV12-4 to TRBJ2-3, with 9 bases identical to TRBD1. Trimming cost V 3 bases and J 4 bases; bases outside gene matches: 2. The CDR3 consists of 14 residues. CDR3 nucleotide sequence: TGTGCCAGCAGTTTCGGGGACAGGGCAGATACGCAGTATTTT. It codes for CASSFGDRADTQYF.

This clonotype was counted many times. The chain carries TRBV25-1 and TRBJ2-7; D is undetermined. The ends were cut back, 2 bases at V and 1 base at J, with 15 bases in the middle. CDR3 length: 16 amino acids. Germline assignment: CDR1 MGHDK and CDR2 SYGVNS. The CDR3 protein is CASSEREGVGSYEQYF. CDR3 in DNA: TGTGCCAGCAGTGAACGAGAAGGAGTCGGGTCCTACGAGCAGTACTTC.

Ten or more counts support this clonotype. The chain joins TRBV20-1 to TRBJ2-1; D is possibly TRBD1 or TRBD2 (5 bases each). Trimming shortened V by 3 bases and J by 6 bases, and 18 bases separated the two germline ends. The CDR3 is 15 amino acids. The germline gives CDR1 DFQATT, CDR2 SNEGSKA (reference sequence). For the CDR3, the DNA is TGCAGTGCTAGGAGGACGGGGTTAAGGGGCAATGAGCAGTTCTTC. Encoded protein: CSARRTGLRGNEQFF.

This clonotype was seen at least ten times. V gene TRBV7-2 combines with J gene TRBJ1-5; D is uncertain. V gave up 0 bases and J gave up 3 bases, with 6 bases separating them. This CDR3 comprises 14 residues. Germline lookup yields CDR1 SGHTA and CDR2 FQGNSA. CDR3 region: CASSLALANQPQHF. As DNA, the CDR3 is TGTGCCAGCAGCTTAGCGCTAGCCAATCAGCCCCAGCATTTT. The whole variable domain, filled in from reference TRBV7-2 and TRBJ1-5, reads GAGVSQSPSNKVTEKGKDVELRCDPISGHTALYWYRQSLGQGLEFLIYFQGNSAPDKSGLPSDRFSAERTGGSVSTLTIQRTQQEDSAVYLCASSLALANQPQHFGDGTRLSIL.

The sample holds many counts of this clonotype. V gene TRBV29-1 combines with J gene TRBJ1-1; D remains unclear. V dropped 5 bases and J dropped 1 base, with 11 bases sitting between them. The germline V gene encodes CDR1 SQVTM and CDR2 ANQGSEA. This CDR3 is built from 13 residues. CDR3 region: CSVLPGRNTEAFF. The CDR3 coding sequence is TGCAGCGTTCTCCCCGGTAGGAACACTGAAGCTTTCTTT. Based on the CDR3 plus reference TRBV29-1 and TRBJ1-1, the full variable domain is SAVISQKPSRDICQRGTSLTIQCQVDSQVTMMFWYRQQPGQSLTLIATANQGSEATYESGFVIDKFPISRPNLTFSTLTVSNMSPEDSSIYLCSVLPGRNTEAFFGQGTRLTVV.